This T cell receptor (beta chain) is from a study of CD8 T cells in Susac syndrome. As regards this clonotype: The antigen remains unidentified.

CDR1 is SGHVS and CDR2 is FQNEAQ in the germline V gene. The V end lost 5 bases, the J end lost 3 bases, and 10 bases lay between the germline ends. The CDR3 loop spans 13 amino acids. Sequencing of TCR beta drew on CD8+ and CD4+ T cells from blood. FACS was used to enrich TEMRA cells, whereas the CD8+ and CD4+ T cells were obtained by negative isolation. Overall study results and limits: The TCR sequencing and HLA analysis in the study involved a relatively small number of individuals, as the study acknowledged.

Roughly 0.45 to 1 ug RNA was reverse transcribed with random hexamers. An immunoSEQ multiplex PCR generated amplified TCR beta CDR3 products spanning 54 Vbeta and 13 Jbeta. TCRdb independently ran MiXCR on the immunoSEQ multiplex PCR reads; one entry per CDR3 protein. The profile shows about 210,000 distinct CDR3 sequences, nearly 97% of them singletons. The J gene is TRBJ2-5, the V gene TRBV7-8; the D is unclear. The sample was CD4+ T cells from PBMCs. This receptor was taken from a human donor with multiple sclerosis. The CDR3 region has the DNA TGTGCCAGCAGCCTACAATGGGAAGAGACCCAGTACTTC. This encodes CASSLQWEETQYF.